A single sample gave rise to the 5 T cell receptor beta chains below, sequenced in a study of blood T cells in healthy people across ages. With a J-beta primer mix and a sample-barcoded 5' primer, a second PCR ran roughly 7 to 11 cycles. TCRdb independently ran MiXCR on the 5' RACE reads; one entry per CDR3 protein. Of about 680,000 distinct CDR3 sequences in the sample, around 48% were seen once. Input material: blood. These receptors originate from a woman in her sixties in good health.

This clonotype was seen more than once but under ten times. The chain employs TRBV6-2 or TRBV6-3 and TRBJ2-5; TRBD1 might be the D (6 bases). Trimming took off 0 bases at V and 5 bases at J, with 10 bases between the two ends. The germline V gene encodes CDR1 MNHEY and CDR2 SVGEGT. The length of the CDR3 is 14 residues. The CDR3 loop reads CASSYSHRAETQYF. DNA of the CDR3: TGTGCCAGCAGTTACTCGCACAGGGCCGAGACCCAGTACTTC.

This clonotype has just one count. The chain links TRBV9 to TRBJ2-7; 10 bases fit TRBD2. This CDR3 has 17 amino acids. CDR1 is SGDLS and CDR2 is YYNGEE in the germline V gene. V gave up 0 bases and J gave up 7 bases; unmatched junction bases: 13. The CDR3 nucleotides read TGTGCCAGCAGCGTAGCTTGGACTAGCGGCCTCTACAATGAGCAGTACTTC. Amino acids: CASSVAWTSGLYNEQYF.

The sample holds a few counts of this clonotype. V usage is TRBV6-1 and J usage is TRBJ2-7; D unclear. The CDR3 has 13 amino acids. Per the germline V gene, CDR1 is MNHNS and CDR2 is SASEGT. V gave up 4 bases and J gave up 4 bases, with 11 bases separating them. CDR3 bases: TGTGCCAGCAGTGTCGCGGCCCTATACGAGCAGTACTTC. Its translation: CASSVAALYEQYF.

The chain uses TRBV7-2 and TRBJ2-7; TRBD2 might be the D (5 bases). V was cut by 5 bases and J by 3 bases, with 17 bases left in between. This CDR3 has 15 amino acids. Germline V gene lookup returns CDR1 SGHTA and CDR2 FQGNSA. This CDR3 reads CASSTDRASNYEQYF. The CDR3 DNA reads as TGTGCCAGCAGCACGGACCGAGCTAGCAACTACGAGCAGTACTTC.

The chain has TRBV20-1 and TRBJ1-5; D unclear. The ends were cut back, 0 bases at V and 9 bases at J, with 15 bases in the middle. Germline V gene sequence: CDR1 DFQATT, CDR2 SNEGSKA (reference sequence). This CDR3 spans 14 amino acids. CDR3 sequence (DNA): TGCAGTGCTAGAGATTCATACGGGTCCGGGCCCCAGCATTTT. Amino acids: CSARDSYGSGPQHF.